Below are 27 T cell receptor beta chains sequenced from a single sample in a study of a mutant IDH1 vaccine in newly diagnosed glioma. Time point given: week 11, during vaccination. Mutant IDH1 20-mer peptide, at 300 ug, made up each vaccine dose, with topical imiquimod. Sequencing used immunoSEQ multiplex PCR; TCRdb keeps in-frame clones, though not all of them. The profile shows 60,000 to 75,000 clones, approximately 80% of them singletons. Their antigens are not known. The source was PBMCs, collected from a glioma patient whose treatment included an IDH1 peptide vaccine. The receptors shown here come from a man aged 25 to 45 with glioma.

J is TRBJ2-7 and V is TRBV18; 11 nucleotides agree with TRBD2. CDR3 length: 16 residues. CDR1 KGHSH and CDR2 LQKENI come from the germline V gene. Losses at the gene ends were 3 bases for V and 3 bases for J; bases not matched to a gene: 7. The CDR3 spells CASSPSLAGAVYEQYF. The CDR3 bases are TGTGCCAGCTCACCGTCACTAGCGGGGGCCGTCTACGAGCAGTACTTC.

The chain employs TRBV28 and TRBJ1-5; TRBD1 agrees at 9 bases. The CDR3 has 15 residues. With V trimmed by 4 bases and J by 7 bases, 8 bases remained unmatched. CDR1 MDHEN and CDR2 SYDVKM come from the germline V gene. The CDR3 region is CASSSYRGLWQPQHF. CDR3 nucleotide sequence: TGTGCCAGCAGTTCATACAGGGGGCTATGGCAGCCCCAGCATTTT.

The chain uses TRBV30 and TRBJ2-7; the match to TRBD1 covers 7 bases. The CDR3 is 14 amino acids. The junction had 5 bases not matched to a gene; V was cut back by 3 bases and J by 0 bases. Germline V gene lookup returns CDR1 GTSNPN and CDR2 SVGIG (reference sequence). DNA of the CDR3: TGTGCCTGGAGGGCCAGGGGGTTCTCCTACGAGCAGTACTTC. Its translation is CAWRARGFSYEQYF.

The chain links TRBV19 to TRBJ1-5; 8 bases line up with TRBD1. V gave up 8 bases and J gave up 7 bases; unmatched junction bases: 10. Germline values: CDR1 LNHDA, CDR2 SQIVND (reference sequence). The CDR3 has 14 amino acids. CDR3 DNA sequence: TGTGCCAGTCATACAGGGGGGGGGTGGCAGCCCCAGCATTTT. The encoded protein is CASHTGGGWQPQHF.

The rearrangement links TRBV5-1 to TRBJ1-1, with TRBD1 matching 9 bases. This CDR3 is built from 15 residues. Germline assignment: CDR1 SGHRS and CDR2 YFSETQ. Trimming removed 4 bases from V and 6 bases from J; junction bases left unmatched: 10. CDR3 residues: CASSIQTGGVAEAFF. CDR3 DNA: TGCGCCAGCAGCATCCAGACAGGGGGAGTTGCTGAAGCTTTCTTT.

This clone was recorded once. The V gene is TRBV11-3, the J gene TRBJ2-2; D is uncertain. Germline V gene sequence: CDR1 SGHNT, CDR2 YENEEA. V was cut by 0 bases and J by 5 bases, with 1 base left in between. This CDR3 spans 12 amino acids. In DNA, the CDR3 is TGTGCCAGCAGCTTAGAGACCGGGGAGCTGTTTTTT. It specifies CASSLETGELFF.

This chain links TRBV5-5 with TRBJ2-2; 8 bases agree with TRBD2. V shed 4 bases, J shed 3 bases, and the junction held 11 bases outside the gene matches. Germline CDR1 reads SGHKS; CDR2 reads YYEKEE (reference sequence). This CDR3 contains 17 residues. CDR3 sequence: CASSSLEAGADTGELFF. The CDR3, as DNA: TGTGCCAGCAGCAGCCTAGAAGCGGGGGCCGACACCGGGGAGCTGTTTTTT.

This rearrangement joins TRBV6-6 to TRBJ2-2; D remains unclear. The CDR3 consists of 12 residues. Trimming pared 6 bases from V and 8 bases from J, leaving 10 bases between. The germline V gene has CDR1 MNHNY and CDR2 SVGAGI (reference sequence). CDR3 DNA: TGTGCCAGCAGCACCGTAAGGGGGGAGCTGTTTTTT. This sequence encodes CASSTVRGELFF.

This clone was seen more than once but under ten times. This chain joins TRBV7-2 and TRBJ1-1; a weak D match, TRBD1 (5 bases). Per the germline V gene, CDR1 is SGHTA and CDR2 is FQGNSA. V shed 6 bases and J shed 1 base, with 18 bases lying between them. This CDR3 spans 16 amino acids. The CDR3 spells CASSSERGYGNTEAFF. The CDR3 nucleotides read TGTGCCAGCAGTAGTGAGAGGGGTTATGGGAACACTGAAGCTTTCTTT.

This clone has just one count. CDR3 DNA sequence: TGTGCCAGCAAAGGCAGGGGCGGTTTGGCCAACGTCCTGACTTTC. This translates into CASKGRGGLANVLTF. This chain uses TRBV9 with TRBJ2-6; the D gene is possibly TRBD1 (6 bases). V dropped 6 bases and J dropped 6 bases, with 16 bases sitting between them. Germline CDR1 is SGDLS and CDR2 is YYNGEE. This CDR3 region has 15 residues.

The chain couples TRBV9 to TRBJ2-1, with D tentatively TRBD1 (6 bases). CDR1 is SGDLS and CDR2 is YYNGEE in the germline V gene. The CDR3 consists of 18 residues. Trimming took 3 bases from V and 0 from J, leaving 19 bases between them. The CDR3 is CASSALSDRLLSYNEQFF. The DNA for the CDR3 is TGTGCCAGCAGCGCCCTTTCTGACAGGCTTCTCTCCTACAATGAGCAGTTCTTC. Filled out from reference TRBV9 and TRBJ2-1, the complete variable domain reads DSGVTQTPKHLITATGQRVTLRCSPRSGDLSVYWYQQSLDQGLQFLIQYYNGEERAKGNILERFSAQQFPDLHSELNLSSLELGDSALYFCASSALSDRLLSYNEQFFGPGTRLTVL.

This clone was counted a few times. V gene TRBV19 combines with J gene TRBJ1-1; D is ambiguous. CDR3 size: 14 residues. The V end was cut by 2 bases, the J end by 5 bases, with 12 bases between. CDR1 and CDR2 (germline): LNHDA, SQIVND (reference sequence). CDR3 in amino acids: CASSIRAEGTEAFF. The CDR3 DNA reads TGTGCCAGTAGTATAAGGGCGGAAGGAACTGAAGCTTTCTTT.

This chain joins TRBV29-1 and TRBJ2-7; TRBD1 is a possible D gene (6 bases). The germline V gene has CDR1 SQVTM and CDR2 ANQGSEA. This CDR3 region has 13 residues. V lost 6 bases and J 2 bases, leaving 14 bases between the germline ends. The CDR3 bases are TGCAGCGTCGGATCTGGACAGACCTACGAGCAGTACTTC. Protein: CSVGSGQTYEQYF.

This clone was detected a few times. The chain couples TRBV5-1 to TRBJ1-5; D unclear. The length of the CDR3 is 13 residues. The V gene lost 3 bases and the J gene lost 5 bases, with 9 bases spanning the gap. CDR1 is SGHRS and CDR2 is YFSETQ in the germline V gene. CDR3 region: CASSYSIDQPQHF. DNA for the CDR3: TGCGCCAGCAGCTACAGCATTGATCAGCCCCAGCATTTT.

The rearrangement uses TRBV28 and TRBJ1-2, with TRBD1 matching 9 bases. The germline gives CDR1 MDHEN, CDR2 SYDVKM. The J segment lost 6 bases and the V segment lost 3 bases, leaving 5 bases of the junction unmatched. The CDR3 runs 14 residues. The CDR3 is CASSFPDRGNGYTF. The CDR3 DNA follows: TGTGCCAGCAGTTTCCCCGACAGGGGGAATGGCTACACCTTC.

This chain links TRBV25-1 with TRBJ1-1, with D possibly TRBD1 on 5 matching bases. Germline loops: CDR1 MGHDK, CDR2 SYGVNS. V was pared by 7 bases and J by 3 bases, with 12 bases between. The CDR3 contains 13 residues. The DNA of the CDR3 is TGTGCCAGCAAACGAGGAGGGGACACTGAAGCTTTCTTT. Translated, it gives CASKRGGDTEAFF.

The J gene is TRBJ1-4, the V gene TRBV5-4; no firm D call. The CDR3 contains 12 residues. CDR1 is SGHNT, CDR2 YYREEE, per germline (reference sequence). V lost 4 bases to trimming and J lost 8 bases, with 9 bases between them. DNA of the CDR3: TGTGCCAGCAGCCTAGACGAGGAAAAACTGTTTTTT. This translates into CASSLDEEKLFF.

This clone has only one observation. The J gene is TRBJ2-1, the V gene TRBV7-7, with 9 nucleotides matching TRBD2. The CDR3 spans 15 residues. The trim removed 9 bases at V and 7 bases at J, leaving 13 bases unmatched. Germline CDR1 is SSHAT and CDR2 is FNYEAQ (reference sequence). The CDR3 loop is CASPGAGGPRNEQFF. CDR3 nucleotides: TGTGCCAGTCCCGGGGCGGGGGGGCCTCGGAATGAGCAGTTCTTC.

The chain joins TRBV7-2 to TRBJ2-1, with unresolved D. Trimming shortened V by 2 bases and J by 1 base, and 9 bases separated the two germline ends. The CDR3 contains 15 residues. CDR1 is SGHTA and CDR2 is FQGNSA in the germline V gene. CDR3 sequence reads: CASSLSTASYNEQFF. The CDR3 DNA follows: TGTGCCAGCAGCTTAAGTACAGCATCCTACAATGAGCAGTTCTTC.

V and J are TRBV7-3 and TRBJ2-3; D not certain. V lost 0 bases and J 10 bases, leaving 11 bases between the germline ends. Per the germline V gene, CDR1 is SGHTA and CDR2 is FQGTGA. The length of the CDR3 is 13 residues. The CDR3 bases are TGTGCCAGCAGCTTAACGCCGCTAGTCTCGCAGTATTTT. Translated: CASSLTPLVSQYF.

The chain is built from TRBV4-2 and TRBJ2-6; no definite D call. The CDR3 sequence is 18 residues long. Germline CDR1 reads LGHNA; CDR2 reads YNFKEQ. The V gene lost 5 bases and the J gene lost 5 bases, with 22 bases spanning the gap. The CDR3 nucleotides read TGTGCCAGCAGCTGTATATCCAGGTTACAAAGTCGGGCCAACGTCCTGACTTTC. It codes for CASSCISRLQSRANVLTF.

The J gene is TRBJ2-5, the V gene TRBV7-2; D tentatively reads TRBD1 or TRBD2 (5 bases each). Trimming pared 7 bases from V and 1 base from J, leaving 22 bases between. Germline CDR1 and CDR2: SGHTA and FQGNSA. This CDR3 is built from 17 residues. Written as DNA, the CDR3 is TGTGCCAGCACCCACCTTCCCTCGGGACGCCGCCAAGAGACCCAGTACTTC. Residues: CASTHLPSGRRQETQYF.

The CDR3 nucleotides are TGTGCCAGCAGCTCCTCCGGGCTTATAGATACGCAGTATTTT. This codes for CASSSSGLIDTQYF. V gene TRBV7-9 combines with J gene TRBJ2-3; D gene ambiguous. Germline V gene lookup returns CDR1 SEHNR and CDR2 FQNEAQ (reference sequence). The CDR3 extends over 14 amino acids. The germline V and J ends were trimmed by 4 bases and 5 bases, with 13 bases remaining between them. Based on the CDR3 plus reference TRBV7-9 and TRBJ2-3, the full variable domain is DTGVSQNPRHKITKRGQNVTFRCDPISEHNRLYWYRQTLGQGPEFLTYFQNEAQLEKSRLLSDRFSAERPKGSFSTLEIQRTEQGDSAMYLCASSSSGLIDTQYFGPGTRLTVL.

This chain connects TRBV2 to TRBJ1-1; no firm D call. Germline V gene lookup returns CDR1 SNHLY and CDR2 FYNNEI. The CDR3 has 13 residues. Trimming left V 4 bases short and J 1 base short, with 7 bases between. The CDR3 here is CASSVYKNTEAFF. CDR3 in DNA: TGTGCCAGCAGTGTATACAAGAACACTGAAGCTTTCTTT.

This sequence joins TRBV5-4 and TRBJ2-1, with TRBD1 as a possible D gene (6 bases). The ends were cut back, 2 bases at V and 3 bases at J, with 12 bases in the middle. CDR1 is SGHNT and CDR2 is YYREEE in the germline V gene (reference sequence). The CDR3 contains 15 residues. The CDR3 loop is CASSLSKTGYNEQFF. CDR3 DNA sequence: TGTGCCAGCAGCTTAAGCAAGACAGGCTACAATGAGCAGTTCTTC. Variable domain in full (rest from reference TRBV5-4 and TRBJ2-1): ETGVTQSPTHLIKTRGQQVTLRCSSQSGHNTVSWYQQALGQGPQFIFQYYREEENGRGNFPPRFSGLQFPNYSSELNVNALELDDSALYLCASSLSKTGYNEQFFGPGTRLTVL.

Regarding this clone: The junction does not match germline at one end; this may be a read error. The chain links TRBV6-5 to TRBJ2-7; 7 positions agree with TRBD2. Germline-derived CDR1 and CDR2 are MNHEY and SVGAGI. There are 15 residues in the CDR3. The CDR3 bases are TGTGCCAGCAGTGACTCCCCTAGCGGTAACTACGAGCAGTACTTC. Translation: CASSDSPSGNYEQYF.

This chain joins TRBV6-1 and TRBJ2-7; 9 nucleotides align to TRBD1. The germline CDR1 and CDR2 sequences are MNHNS and SASEGT. This CDR3 has 14 residues. With V trimmed by 3 bases and J by 2 bases, 2 bases remained unmatched. CDR3 amino acids: CASSDRTGAYEQYF. CDR3 sequence (DNA): TGTGCCAGCAGTGACAGGACAGGGGCCTACGAGCAGTACTTC.